This passage covers 23 T cell receptor beta chains from one sample sequenced in a study of blood T cell repertoires in COVID-19. The protocol was immunoSEQ multiplex PCR, while the TCRdb copy is restricted to in-frame clones and leaves out a portion. In the table there are 400,000 to 450,000 clones, around 88% of which are singletons. What was sequenced was peripheral blood. The source of these receptors is a woman aged 50 to 60 with COVID-19, enrolled during active disease.

The chain employs TRBV2 and TRBJ2-3, with TRBD1 identical over 8 bases. The CDR3 sequence is 13 residues long. V was pared by 8 bases and J by 4 bases, with 5 bases of the junction left unmatched. Germline V lookup: CDR1 SNHLY, CDR2 FYNNEI. The CDR3 spells CASGQGRSDTQYF. In DNA, the CDR3 is TGTGCCAGCGGACAGGGTCGGTCAGATACGCAGTATTTT.

As concerns this clone: The same CDR3 also results from other DNA sequences found in this sample. V is TRBV7-6 and J is TRBJ2-1, with a weak D call TRBD2 (6 bases). The CDR3 extends over 13 amino acids. The germline CDR1 and CDR2 sequences are SGHVS and FNYEAQ. V lost 5 bases to trimming and J lost 7 bases, with 12 bases between them. CDR3 nucleotides: TGTGCCAGCAGCCTTGGGGAGGTAAATGAGCAGTTCTTC. Translated, it gives CASSLGEVNEQFF. Full variable domain (rest looked up from reference TRBV7-6 and TRBJ2-1): GAGVSQSPRYKVTKRGQDVALRCDPISGHVSLYWYRQALGQGPEFLTYFNYEAQQDKSGLPNDRFSAERPEGSISTLTIQRTEQRDSAMYRCASSLGEVNEQFFGPGTRLTVL.

A single count supports this clone. This chain joins TRBV7-3 and TRBJ2-7; 7 nucleotides align to TRBD2. The CDR3 has 16 amino acids. Looked up from germline, CDR1 is SGHTA and CDR2 is FQGTGA. The V gene end was trimmed by 5 bases and the J gene end by 1 base; junction bases not matched to a gene: 11. CDR3 DNA: TGTGCCAGCAGCCGAGTGTGGGGGAGGGGTTCCTACGAGCAGTACTTC. Translation gives CASSRVWGRGSYEQYF.

The chain has TRBV6-5 and TRBJ2-5, with 9 bases matching TRBD2. The germline CDR1 and CDR2 sequences are MNHEY and SVGAGI. This CDR3 has 15 residues. V shed 6 bases, J shed 7 bases, and the junction held 12 bases outside the gene matches. The CDR3 bases are TGTGCCAGCAGGGGACTAGCCCCCCCCCGGGGGACCCAGTACTTC. Translation gives CASRGLAPPRGTQYF.

The rearrangement uses TRBV2 and TRBJ2-5; 11 bases line up with TRBD1. The CDR3 extends over 15 amino acids. Trimming removed 6 bases from V and 2 bases from J; junction bases left unmatched: 5. Germline CDR1 is SNHLY and CDR2 is FYNNEI. DNA for the CDR3: TGTGCCAGCAGACCGGACAGGGGGCGACAAGAGACCCAGTACTTC. As protein: CASRPDRGRQETQYF.

The rearrangement joins TRBV24-1 to TRBJ1-1; D ambiguous. The CDR3 is made up of 13 amino acids. V dropped 5 bases and J dropped 1 base, with 7 bases sitting between them. The germline V gene encodes CDR1 KGHDR and CDR2 SFDVKD. The CDR3 nucleotides read TGTGCCACCAGTGGACACGAGAACACTGAAGCTTTCTTT. Its protein product is CATSGHENTEAFF.

The V call is TRBV7-6, the J call TRBJ2-3; possibly TRBD1 for D (5 bases). Germline CDR1 SGHVS, CDR2 FNYEAQ. V shed 5 bases and J shed 0 bases, with 12 bases lying between them. The CDR3 runs to 15 residues. The CDR3 spells CASSPRSGSTDTQYF. CDR3 bases: TGTGCCAGCAGCCCAAGGTCAGGGAGCACAGATACGCAGTATTTT.

The chain has TRBV19 and TRBJ2-3; a possible D gene is TRBD2 (6 bases). Trimming took 1 base from V and 1 from J, leaving 12 bases between them. Germline V gene data show CDR1 as LNHDA and CDR2 as SQIVND (reference sequence). The CDR3 is 16 residues long. This CDR3 is CASSIVARERTDTQYF. The CDR3 DNA follows: TGTGCCAGTAGTATAGTGGCGCGGGAACGCACAGATACGCAGTATTTT.

DNA of the CDR3: TGTGCCATCAGTGAGGGGGGGTCCACTGAAGCTTTCTTT. Amino acids: CAISEGGSTEAFF. This chain connects TRBV10-3 to TRBJ1-1; perhaps TRBD1 as D (5 bases). V was pared by 2 bases and J by 4 bases, with 8 bases between. The CDR3 sequence is 13 residues long. CDR1 and CDR2 (germline): ENHRY, SYGVKD.

V usage is TRBV27 and J usage is TRBJ1-1, with 7 bases that match TRBD1. V trimming: 5 bases; J trimming: 10 bases; junction bases outside the gene matches: 13. The CDR3 has 14 amino acids. CDR1 is MNHEY, CDR2 SMNVEV, per germline (reference sequence). The CDR3 reads CASSRASGGQRAFF. The DNA of the CDR3 is TGTGCCAGCAGTCGGGCGTCAGGGGGACAGAGAGCTTTCTTT.

The chain joins TRBV5-1 to TRBJ2-5; 7 bases agree with TRBD1. Germline V gene lookup returns CDR1 SGHRS and CDR2 YFSETQ. Unmatched junction bases numbered 6, after V lost 6 bases and J lost 4 bases. The CDR3 has 13 amino acids. CDR3 sequence: CASNRRGPETQYF. For the CDR3, the DNA is TGCGCCAGCAACCGTAGGGGGCCAGAGACCCAGTACTTC.

This chain uses TRBV3-1 (or the pseudogene TRBV3-2) with TRBJ1-1; the D gene is possibly TRBD1 (5 bases). Germline CDR1 and CDR2: LGHDT and YNNKEL (reference sequence). V dropped 4 bases and J dropped 0 bases, with 12 bases sitting between them. This CDR3 contains 15 residues. The CDR3 loop is CASSRTDSLNTEAFF. Here the CDR3 DNA reads TGTGCCAGCAGCCGAACAGACAGCCTGAACACTGAAGCTTTCTTT.

The chain couples TRBV5-1 to TRBJ2-7; the match to TRBD2 covers 8 bases. The trim removed 6 bases at V and 2 bases at J, leaving 10 bases unmatched. Germline V gene sequence: CDR1 SGHRS, CDR2 YFSETQ. The CDR3 sequence is 15 residues long. DNA for the CDR3: TGCGCCAGCACCCCCTTGGGCGGGGGGACCTACGAGCAGTACTTC. This sequence encodes CASTPLGGGTYEQYF.

With respect to this clone: A read error may produce the germline difference seen at one junction end. The chain carries TRBV6-6 and TRBJ1-2, with 7 bases identical to TRBD1. Germline-derived CDR1 and CDR2 are MNHNY and SVGAGI (reference sequence). This CDR3 has 11 residues. For the CDR3, the DNA is TGTGCTAGCCTCAGCCCCGGGACAGAGTTCTTC. It yields the protein CASLSPGTEFF.

The chain is built from TRBV7-9 and TRBJ2-3; no reliable D call. Looked up from germline, CDR1 is SEHNR and CDR2 is FQNEAQ (reference sequence). Between the trimmed V and J ends, which lost 2 bases and 4 bases, there was a span of 10 bases. The length of the CDR3 is 14 residues. CDR3 sequence (DNA): TGTGCCAGCAGCTTAAGCCAATCGGCAGATACGCAGTATTTT. Translating gives CASSLSQSADTQYF.

V is TRBV2 and J is TRBJ1-5; no clear D gene. The CDR3 is 11 amino acids. V was pared by 3 bases and J by 8 bases, with 5 bases between. The germline gives CDR1 SNHLY, CDR2 FYNNEI. The DNA for the CDR3 is TGTGCCAGCAGTGACCAGGAGCCCCAGCATTTT. Translating gives CASSDQEPQHF.

The rearrangement joins TRBV10-2 to TRBJ2-3, with D perhaps matching TRBD2 (6 bases). Germline V gene lookup returns CDR1 WSHSY and CDR2 SAAADI. Trimming removed 2 bases from V and 5 bases from J, with 14 bases in between. The CDR3 runs 15 residues. CDR3 coding DNA: TGCGCCAGCAGTGAGCGGCGGGGTTTACTAGATACGCAGTATTTT. It is translated as CASSERRGLLDTQYF.

To note about this clone: The sample contains more than one DNA sequence encoding this CDR3. V and J are TRBV5-1 and TRBJ1-4; unclear D gene. The CDR3 has 14 residues. V lost 1 base and J 4 bases, leaving 8 bases between the germline ends. CDR1 and CDR2 (germline): SGHRS, YFSETQ. CDR3 coding DNA: TGCGCCAGCAGCTTGCGGGGAGGTAATGAAAAACTGTTTTTT. It yields the protein CASSLRGGNEKLFF.

The chain employs TRBV30 and TRBJ2-2, with D possibly matching TRBD1 (6 bases). Germline CDR1 reads GTSNPN; CDR2 reads SVGIG (reference sequence). V was pared by 0 bases and J by 8 bases, with 13 bases between. The CDR3 spans 14 residues. The CDR3 DNA sequence: TGTGCCTGGAGTGTTGCAGGGGATTCTGGGGAGCTGTTTTTT. This gives the protein CAWSVAGDSGELFF.

J is TRBJ2-5 and V is TRBV19; TRBD2 might be the D (5 bases). CDR3 length: 15 amino acids. Germline V lookup: CDR1 LNHDA, CDR2 SQIVND (reference sequence). The V and J ends lost 7 bases and 4 bases respectively, with 19 bases between them. The CDR3 DNA sequence: TGTGCCAGTACCTCGGACTTCCTGGGTCTAGAGACCCAGTACTTC. The encoded protein is CASTSDFLGLETQYF.

This sequence joins TRBV7-8 and TRBJ1-1; D uncertain. The germline V and J ends were trimmed by 5 bases and 8 bases, with 15 bases remaining between them. Germline loops: CDR1 SGHVS, CDR2 FQNEAQ. The CDR3 covers 13 residues. The CDR3 loop reads CASSPLVAGEAFF. CDR3 nucleotides: TGTGCCAGCAGCCCCCTTGTAGCTGGAGAAGCTTTCTTT.

This chain connects TRBV18 to TRBJ1-4; 9 bases match TRBD1. The trim removed 3 bases at V and 7 bases at J, leaving 6 bases unmatched. CDR3 length: 15 residues. Germline V lookup: CDR1 KGHSH, CDR2 LQKENI. CDR3 region: CASSPSQGAFEKLFF. The CDR3 DNA reads as TGTGCCAGCTCACCCTCACAGGGGGCTTTTGAAAAACTGTTTTTT.

About this clone: Other DNA sequences in this sample translate to the same CDR3. The chain employs TRBV3-1 (or the pseudogene TRBV3-2) and TRBJ1-1, with D perhaps matching TRBD1 (5 bases). V lost 0 bases and J 5 bases, leaving 10 bases between the germline ends. This CDR3 spans 14 amino acids. Germline values: CDR1 LGHDT, CDR2 YNNKEL (reference sequence). Here the CDR3 reads CASSQDSGGTEAFF. The CDR3 nucleotides read TGTGCCAGCAGCCAAGATTCCGGGGGAACTGAAGCTTTCTTT.